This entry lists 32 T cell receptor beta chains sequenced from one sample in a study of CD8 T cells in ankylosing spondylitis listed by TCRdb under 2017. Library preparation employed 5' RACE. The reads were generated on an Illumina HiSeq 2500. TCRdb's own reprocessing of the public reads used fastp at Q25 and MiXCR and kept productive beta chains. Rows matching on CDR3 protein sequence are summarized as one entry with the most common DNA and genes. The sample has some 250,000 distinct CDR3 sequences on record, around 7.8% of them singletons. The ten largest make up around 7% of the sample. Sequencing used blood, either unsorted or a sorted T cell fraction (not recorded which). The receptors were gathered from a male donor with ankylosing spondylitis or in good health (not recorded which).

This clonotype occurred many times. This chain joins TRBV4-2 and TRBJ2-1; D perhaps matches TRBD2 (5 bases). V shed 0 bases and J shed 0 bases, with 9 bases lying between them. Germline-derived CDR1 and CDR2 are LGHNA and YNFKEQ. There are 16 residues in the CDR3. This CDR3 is CASSQDGSGSYNEQFF. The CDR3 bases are TGTGCCAGCAGCCAAGACGGCAGCGGCTCCTACAATGAGCAGTTCTTC.

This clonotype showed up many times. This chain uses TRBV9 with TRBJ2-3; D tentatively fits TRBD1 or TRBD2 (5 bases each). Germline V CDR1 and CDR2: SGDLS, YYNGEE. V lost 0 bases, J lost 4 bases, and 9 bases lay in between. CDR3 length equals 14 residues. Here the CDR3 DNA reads TGTGCCAGCAGCGTAGAGAGGGGCGCAGATACGCAGTATTTT. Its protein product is CASSVERGADTQYF. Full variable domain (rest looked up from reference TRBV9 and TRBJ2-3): DSGVTQTPKHLITATGQRVTLRCSPRSGDLSVYWYQQSLDQGLQFLIQYYNGEERAKGNILERFSAQQFPDLHSELNLSSLELGDSALYFCASSVERGADTQYFGPGTRLTVL.

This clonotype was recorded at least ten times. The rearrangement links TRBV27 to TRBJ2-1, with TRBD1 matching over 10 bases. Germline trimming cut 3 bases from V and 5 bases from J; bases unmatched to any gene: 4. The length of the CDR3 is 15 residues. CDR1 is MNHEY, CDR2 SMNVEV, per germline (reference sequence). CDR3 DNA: TGTGCCAGCAGTTTGACAGGGGGCTGGAACAATGAGCAGTTCTTC. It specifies CASSLTGGWNNEQFF.

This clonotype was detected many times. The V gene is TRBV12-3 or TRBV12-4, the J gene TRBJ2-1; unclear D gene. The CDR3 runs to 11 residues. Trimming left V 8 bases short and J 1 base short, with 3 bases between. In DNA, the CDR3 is TGTGCCAGCGGATCCTACAATGAGCAGTTCTTC. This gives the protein CASGSYNEQFF.

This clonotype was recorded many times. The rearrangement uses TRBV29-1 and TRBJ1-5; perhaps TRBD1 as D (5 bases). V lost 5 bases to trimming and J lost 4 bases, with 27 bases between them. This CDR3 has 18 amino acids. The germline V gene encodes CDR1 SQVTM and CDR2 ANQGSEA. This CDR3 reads CSVLSRGDGTGRNQPQHF. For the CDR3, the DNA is TGCAGCGTTTTGAGTAGGGGCGACGGGACCGGACGGAATCAGCCCCAGCATTTT.

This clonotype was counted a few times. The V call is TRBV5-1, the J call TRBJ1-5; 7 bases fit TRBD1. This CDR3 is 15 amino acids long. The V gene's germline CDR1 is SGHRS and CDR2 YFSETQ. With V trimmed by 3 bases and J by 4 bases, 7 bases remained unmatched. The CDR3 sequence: CASSSGTEPNQPQHF. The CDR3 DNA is TGCGCCAGCAGCTCGGGGACAGAACCTAATCAGCCCCAGCATTTT. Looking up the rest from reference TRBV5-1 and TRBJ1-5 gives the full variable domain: KAGVTQTPRYLIKTRGQQVTLSCSPISGHRSVSWYQQTPGQGLQFLFEYFSETQRNKGNFPGRFSGRQFSNSRSEMNVSTLELGDSALYLCASSSGTEPNQPQHFGDGTRLSIL.

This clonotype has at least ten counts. In nucleotides, the CDR3 is TGTGCCTTAGGGACCGCAGCCGAGACCCAGTACTTC. This encodes CALGTAAETQYF. The V and J genes are TRBV30 and TRBJ2-5, with D tentatively TRBD1 or TRBD2 (5 bases each). CDR1 GTSNPN and CDR2 SVGIG come from the germline V gene (reference sequence). V was shortened by 7 bases and J by 5 bases, with 14 bases between the two germline ends. The CDR3 has 12 residues.

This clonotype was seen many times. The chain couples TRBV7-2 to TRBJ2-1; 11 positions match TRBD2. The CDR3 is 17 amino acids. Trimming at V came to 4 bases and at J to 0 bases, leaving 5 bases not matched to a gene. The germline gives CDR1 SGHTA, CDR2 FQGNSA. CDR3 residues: CASSSRLAGSSYNEQFF. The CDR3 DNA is TGTGCCAGCAGCTCTCGACTAGCGGGGAGCTCCTACAATGAGCAGTTCTTC.

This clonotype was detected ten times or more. The CDR3 sequence: CSAKGAKGKNIQYF. The CDR3 nucleotides read TGCAGTGCTAAAGGGGCGAAGGGCAAAAACATTCAGTACTTC. This chain connects TRBV20-1 to TRBJ2-4, with D perhaps matching TRBD1 (5 bases). Germline values: CDR1 DFQATT, CDR2 SNEGSKA (reference sequence). CDR3 length equals 14 residues. V gave up 4 bases and J gave up 3 bases, with 13 bases separating them.

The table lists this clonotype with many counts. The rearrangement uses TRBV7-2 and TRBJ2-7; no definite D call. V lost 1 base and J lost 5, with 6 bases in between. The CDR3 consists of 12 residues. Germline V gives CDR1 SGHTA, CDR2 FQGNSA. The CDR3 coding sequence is TGTGCCAGCAGCTTAGGCTATAACGAGCAGTACTTC. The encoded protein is CASSLGYNEQYF. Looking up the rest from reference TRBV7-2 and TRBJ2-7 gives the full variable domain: GAGVSQSPSNKVTEKGKDVELRCDPISGHTALYWYRQSLGQGLEFLIYFQGNSAPDKSGLPSDRFSAERTGGSVSTLTIQRTQQEDSAVYLCASSLGYNEQYFGPGTRLTVT.

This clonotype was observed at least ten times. DNA for the CDR3: TGCAGTGCTTTAGCGGGACCCACAGATACGCAGTATTTT. It encodes CSALAGPTDTQYF. This rearrangement joins TRBV20-1 to TRBJ2-3, with TRBD2 matching over 8 bases. The germline V gene encodes CDR1 DFQATT and CDR2 SNEGSKA (reference sequence). The ends lost 5 bases at V and 2 bases at J; junction bases unmatched: 3. This CDR3 has 13 residues.

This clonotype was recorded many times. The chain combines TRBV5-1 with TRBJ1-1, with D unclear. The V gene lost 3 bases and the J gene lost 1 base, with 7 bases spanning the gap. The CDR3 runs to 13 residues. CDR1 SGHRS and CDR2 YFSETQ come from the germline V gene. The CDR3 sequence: CASSWQSNTEAFF. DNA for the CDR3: TGCGCCAGCAGCTGGCAGTCGAACACTGAAGCTTTCTTT.

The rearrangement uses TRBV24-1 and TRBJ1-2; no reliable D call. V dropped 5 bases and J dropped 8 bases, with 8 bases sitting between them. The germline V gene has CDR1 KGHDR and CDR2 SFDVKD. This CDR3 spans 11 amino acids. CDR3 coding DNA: TGTGCCACCAGTGGAACTGGCGGCTACACCTTC. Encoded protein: CATSGTGGYTF.

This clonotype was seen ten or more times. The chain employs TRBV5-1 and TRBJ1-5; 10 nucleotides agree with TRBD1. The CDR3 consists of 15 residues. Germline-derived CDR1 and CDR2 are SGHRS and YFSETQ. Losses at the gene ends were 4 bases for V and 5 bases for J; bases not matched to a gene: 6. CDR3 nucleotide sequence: TGCGCCAGCAGCAAAGGGACAGGGGTTTATCAGCCCCAGCATTTT. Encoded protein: CASSKGTGVYQPQHF.

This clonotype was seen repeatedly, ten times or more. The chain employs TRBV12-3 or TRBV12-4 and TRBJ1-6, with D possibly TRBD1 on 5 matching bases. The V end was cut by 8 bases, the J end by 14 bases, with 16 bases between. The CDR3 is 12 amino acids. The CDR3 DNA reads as TGTGCCAGCGGCTTTCCCGGGGCCACCCTCCACTTT. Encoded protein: CASGFPGATLHF.

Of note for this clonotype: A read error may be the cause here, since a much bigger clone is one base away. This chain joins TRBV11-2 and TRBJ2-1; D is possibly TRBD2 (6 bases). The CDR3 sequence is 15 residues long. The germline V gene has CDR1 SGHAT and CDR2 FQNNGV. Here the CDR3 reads CACSLIRGTSFEQFF. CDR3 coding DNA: TGTGCCTGCAGCTTAATCCGCGGGACGTCGTTCGAGCAGTTCTTC.

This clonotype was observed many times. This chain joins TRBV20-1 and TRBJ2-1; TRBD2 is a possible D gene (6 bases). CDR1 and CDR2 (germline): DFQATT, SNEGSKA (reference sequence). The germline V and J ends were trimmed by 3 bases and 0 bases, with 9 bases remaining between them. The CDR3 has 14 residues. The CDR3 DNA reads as TGCAGTGCTAGGGGGGGTGTCTCCTACAATGAGCAGTTCTTC. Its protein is CSARGGVSYNEQFF.

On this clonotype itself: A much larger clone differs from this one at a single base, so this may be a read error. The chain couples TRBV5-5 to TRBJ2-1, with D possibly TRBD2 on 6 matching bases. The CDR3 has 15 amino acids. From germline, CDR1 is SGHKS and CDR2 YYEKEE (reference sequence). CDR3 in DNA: TGTGCCAGCAGCTTGGAGACGGGAGTGAACAATGAGCGGTTCTTC. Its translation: CASSLETGVNNERFF.

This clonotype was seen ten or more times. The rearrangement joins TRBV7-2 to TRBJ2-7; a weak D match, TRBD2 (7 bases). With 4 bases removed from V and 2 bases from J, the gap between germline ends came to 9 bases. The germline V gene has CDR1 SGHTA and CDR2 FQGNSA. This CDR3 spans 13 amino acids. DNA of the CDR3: TGTGCCAGCAGCTCGGGGGGCCCCTACGAGCAGTACTTC. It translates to CASSSGGPYEQYF.

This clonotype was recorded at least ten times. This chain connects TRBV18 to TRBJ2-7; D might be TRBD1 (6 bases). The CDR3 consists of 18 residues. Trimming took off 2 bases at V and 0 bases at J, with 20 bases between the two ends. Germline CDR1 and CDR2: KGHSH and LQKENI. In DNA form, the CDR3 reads TGTGCCAGCTCACCATTCATCCGGACAGACAAAACCTCCTACGAGCAGTACTTC. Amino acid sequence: CASSPFIRTDKTSYEQYF.

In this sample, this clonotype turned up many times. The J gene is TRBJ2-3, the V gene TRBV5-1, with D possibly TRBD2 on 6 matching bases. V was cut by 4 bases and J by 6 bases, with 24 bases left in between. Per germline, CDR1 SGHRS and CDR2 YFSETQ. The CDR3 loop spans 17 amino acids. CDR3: CASSATPTRLKVDTQYF. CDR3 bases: TGCGCCAGCAGCGCCACCCCGACTAGACTGAAGGTTGATACGCAGTATTTT.

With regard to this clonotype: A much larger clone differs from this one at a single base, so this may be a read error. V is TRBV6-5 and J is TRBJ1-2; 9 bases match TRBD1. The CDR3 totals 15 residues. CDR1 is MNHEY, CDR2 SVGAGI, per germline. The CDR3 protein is CASSNQGTGNYGYPF. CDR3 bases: TGTGCCAGCAGTAACCAGGGGACAGGGAACTATGGCTACCCCTTC.

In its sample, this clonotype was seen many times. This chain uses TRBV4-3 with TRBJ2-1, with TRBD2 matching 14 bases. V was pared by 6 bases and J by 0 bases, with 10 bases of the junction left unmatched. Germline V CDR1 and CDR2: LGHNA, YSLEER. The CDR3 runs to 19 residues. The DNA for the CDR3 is TGCGCCAGCAGTCCGAGGCGACTAGCGGGGGGGAACTCCTACAATGAGCAGTTCTTC. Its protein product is CASSPRRLAGGNSYNEQFF.

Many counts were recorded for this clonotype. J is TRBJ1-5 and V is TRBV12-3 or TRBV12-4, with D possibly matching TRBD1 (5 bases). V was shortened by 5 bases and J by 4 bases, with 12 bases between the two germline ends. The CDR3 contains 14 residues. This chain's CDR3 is CASSVPGGNQPQHF. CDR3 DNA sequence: TGTGCCAGCAGTGTCCCGGGGGGAAATCAGCCCCAGCATTTT.

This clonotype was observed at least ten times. The CDR3 DNA reads as TGCAGCGGACTAGCGGGGACCCAGCCTCACACAGATACGCAGTATTTT. Amino acids: CSGLAGTQPHTDTQYF. V usage is TRBV29-1 and J usage is TRBJ2-3, with 11 bases identical to TRBD2. Germline loops: CDR1 SQVTM, CDR2 ANQGSEA. V trimming: 7 bases; J trimming: 2 bases; junction bases outside the gene matches: 11. CDR3 size: 16 residues.

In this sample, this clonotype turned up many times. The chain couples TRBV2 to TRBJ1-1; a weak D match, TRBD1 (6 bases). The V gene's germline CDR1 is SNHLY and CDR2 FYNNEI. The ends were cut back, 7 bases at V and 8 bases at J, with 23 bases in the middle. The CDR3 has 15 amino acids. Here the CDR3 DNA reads TGTGCCAGCACCCCGCAGTTGGGGACAATCGAGGAAGCTTTCTTT. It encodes CASTPQLGTIEEAFF.

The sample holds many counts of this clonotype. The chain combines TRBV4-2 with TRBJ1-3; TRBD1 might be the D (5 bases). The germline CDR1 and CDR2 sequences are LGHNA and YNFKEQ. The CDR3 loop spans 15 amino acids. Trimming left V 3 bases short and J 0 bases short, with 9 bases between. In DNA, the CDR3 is TGTGCCAGCAGCCAGAGGGGACTCTCTGGAAACACCATATATTTT. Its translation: CASSQRGLSGNTIYF.

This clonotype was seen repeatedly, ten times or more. Here the CDR3 DNA reads TGTGCCAGCAGTAATAGCGGGAGCCACGGGGAGCTGTTTTTT. Encoded protein: CASSNSGSHGELFF. The chain has TRBV12-3 or TRBV12-4 and TRBJ2-2, with 9 bases matching TRBD2. This CDR3 spans 14 amino acids. With 5 bases clipped from V and 7 bases from J, the junction kept 5 bases outside the gene matches.

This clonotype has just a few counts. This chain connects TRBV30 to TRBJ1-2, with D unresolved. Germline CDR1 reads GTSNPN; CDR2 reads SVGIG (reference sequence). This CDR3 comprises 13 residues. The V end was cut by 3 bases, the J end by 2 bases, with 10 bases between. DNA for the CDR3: TGTGCCTGGAGGAGGATAGCAAACTATGGCTACACCTTC. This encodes CAWRRIANYGYTF. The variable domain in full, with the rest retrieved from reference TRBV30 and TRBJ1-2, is SQTIHQWPATLVQPVGSPLSLECTVEGTSNPNLYWYRQAAGRGLQLLFYSVGIGQISSEVPQNLSASRPQDRQFILSSKKLLLSDSGFYLCAWRRIANYGYTFGSGTRLTVV.

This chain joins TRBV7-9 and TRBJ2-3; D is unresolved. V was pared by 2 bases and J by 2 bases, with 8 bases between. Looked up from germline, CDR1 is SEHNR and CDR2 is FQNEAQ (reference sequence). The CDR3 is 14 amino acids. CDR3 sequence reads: CASSLREYTDTQYF. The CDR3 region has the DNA TGTGCCAGCAGCTTACGCGAGTACACAGATACGCAGTATTTT.

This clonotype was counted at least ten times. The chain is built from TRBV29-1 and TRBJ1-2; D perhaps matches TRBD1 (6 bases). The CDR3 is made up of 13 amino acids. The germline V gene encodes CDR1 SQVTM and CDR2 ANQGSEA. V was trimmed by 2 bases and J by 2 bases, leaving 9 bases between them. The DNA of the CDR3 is TGCAGCGTTGAAAACAGGGAGAACTATGGCTACACCTTC. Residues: CSVENRENYGYTF.

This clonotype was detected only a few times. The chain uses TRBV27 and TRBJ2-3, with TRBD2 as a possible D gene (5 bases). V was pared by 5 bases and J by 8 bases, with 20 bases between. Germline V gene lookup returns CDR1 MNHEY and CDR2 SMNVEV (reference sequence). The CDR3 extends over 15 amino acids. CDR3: CASSPLSASTGTQYF. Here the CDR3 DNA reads TGTGCCAGCAGTCCTCTCAGCGCTAGCACGGGTACGCAGTATTTT.